Below, 29 T cell receptor beta chains from the same sample are listed, as sequenced in a study of cytotoxic CD8 clonotypes in ibrutinib-treated CLL. TCRdb's copy holds only in-frame clones and misses some; the assay was immunoSEQ multiplex PCR. Here the sample spans roughly 11,000 clones, about 81% being singletons. The sequenced sample was PBMCs, obtained at disease progression, from a patient treated with ibrutinib. The receptors derive from a human donor with chronic lymphocytic leukemia.

The chain couples TRBV5-4 to TRBJ2-2; D not resolved. The V gene lost 0 bases and the J gene lost 5 bases, with 5 bases spanning the gap. Germline V gene sequence: CDR1 SGHNT, CDR2 YYREEE (reference sequence). The CDR3 is 13 residues long. The CDR3 region has the DNA TGTGCCAGCAGCTTGGGTGGGACCGGGGAGCTGTTTTTT. It translates to CASSLGGTGELFF.

Turning to this clone: Other nucleotide sequences from this sample produce the same CDR3. This rearrangement joins TRBV28 to TRBJ2-1; D may be TRBD1 or TRBD2 (5 bases each). The length of the CDR3 is 14 residues. CDR1 is MDHEN and CDR2 is SYDVKM in the germline V gene. V lost 4 bases and J 7 bases, leaving 14 bases between the germline ends. The CDR3 DNA is TGTGCCAGCAGTTCCCGCCGGGGACGGAATGAGCAGTTCTTC. Translated: CASSSRRGRNEQFF. The entire variable domain, with the rest obtained from reference TRBV28 and TRBJ2-1, is as follows: DVKVTQSSRYLVKRTGEKVFLECVQDMDHENMFWYRQDPGLGLRLIYFSYDVKMKEKGDIPEGYSVSREKKERFSLILESASTNQTSMYLCASSSRRGRNEQFFGPGTRLTVL.

V and J are TRBV5-5 and TRBJ1-2; no reliable D call. The germline CDR1 and CDR2 sequences are SGHKS and YYEKEE (reference sequence). CDR3 length: 15 amino acids. The ends were cut back, 0 bases at V and 0 bases at J, with 9 bases in the middle. CDR3 in amino acids: CASSLEAISNYGYTF. CDR3 nucleotides: TGTGCCAGCAGCTTGGAAGCGATATCTAACTATGGCTACACCTTC.

The chain links TRBV29-1 to TRBJ1-2; 7 nucleotides align to TRBD1. Germline V CDR1 and CDR2: SQVTM, ANQGSEA. V lost 4 bases to trimming and J lost 8 bases; unmatched junction nucleotides: 13. This CDR3 has 14 amino acids. The CDR3: CSVVLFEGAQGYTF. In DNA form, the CDR3 reads TGCAGCGTTGTATTATTTGAGGGGGCGCAAGGCTACACCTTC.

The CDR3 region has the DNA TGTGCCACCATGACAGGGTATGGGTACGAGCAGTACTTC. Its translation is CATMTGYGYEQYF. This chain joins TRBV2 and TRBJ2-7; 7 positions match TRBD1. Unmatched junction bases numbered 10, after V lost 10 bases and J lost 4 bases. Germline CDR1 and CDR2: SNHLY and FYNNEI. The CDR3 length is 13 residues.

The chain employs TRBV10-2 and TRBJ1-5; D not certain. Germline V gene sequence: CDR1 WSHSY, CDR2 SAAADI. V was clipped by 2 bases and J by 2 bases, with 10 bases between them. The CDR3 runs to 15 residues. CDR3 in DNA: TGCGCCAGCAGTGAGGTCCGGGTGGGCAATCAGCCCCAGCATTTT. The encoded protein is CASSEVRVGNQPQHF.

The chain uses TRBV2 and TRBJ1-2, with 7 bases identical to TRBD1. Germline CDR1 reads SNHLY; CDR2 reads FYNNEI. The CDR3 has 14 residues. The V gene end was trimmed by 6 bases and the J gene end by 9 bases; junction bases not matched to a gene: 13. The CDR3 DNA is TGTGCCAGCAGGACGGGCCTTGAGGGGGCAAGCTACACCTTC. Encoded protein: CASRTGLEGASYTF.

The chain recombines TRBV28 with TRBJ1-5, with a tentative D call TRBD1 (5 bases). The CDR3 runs 16 residues. The V end lost 2 bases, the J end lost 5 bases, and 16 bases lay between the germline ends. CDR1 and CDR2 (germline): MDHEN, SYDVKM. CDR3 sequence reads: CASSLGSGARDQPQHF. CDR3 in DNA: TGTGCCAGCAGTTTAGGGTCCGGGGCCAGGGATCAGCCCCAGCATTTT.

In nucleotides, the CDR3 is TGTGCCAGCAGTGATACTAGCGGGAGTTTCCGAGAGCAGTTCTTC. Translating it yields CASSDTSGSFREQFF. V is TRBV2 and J is TRBJ2-1; 11 nucleotides match TRBD2. Germline assignment: CDR1 SNHLY and CDR2 FYNNEI. The CDR3 totals 15 residues. Trimming at V came to 3 bases and at J to 10 bases, leaving 8 bases not matched to a gene.

This clone occurred once. The rearrangement uses TRBV28 and TRBJ1-3, with TRBD1 matching over 11 bases. Germline V gene data show CDR1 as MDHEN and CDR2 as SYDVKM. The CDR3 length is 14 residues. Germline trimming cut 6 bases from V and 2 bases from J; bases unmatched to any gene: 0. CDR3 protein: CASRGQGAGNTIYF. CDR3 DNA sequence: TGTGCCAGCAGGGGACAGGGGGCTGGAAACACCATATATTTT.

The chain is built from TRBV6-5 and TRBJ1-4; D ambiguous. Trimming took 2 bases from V and 3 from J, leaving 7 bases between them. The CDR3 length is 14 residues. Per germline, CDR1 MNHEY and CDR2 SVGAGI. DNA for the CDR3: TGTGCCAGCAGTTACGATGGGGCTAATGAAAAACTGTTTTTT. Its protein is CASSYDGANEKLFF.

This sequence joins TRBV7-3 and TRBJ1-1; tentatively, D is TRBD1 (5 bases). V lost 1 base and J 10 bases, leaving 10 bases between the germline ends. From germline, CDR1 is SGHTA and CDR2 FQGTGA. The CDR3 length is 12 residues. For the CDR3, the DNA is TGTGCCAGCAGCTTAAGCGGGGGAGCAGCTTTCTTT. It translates to CASSLSGGAAFF.

This sequence joins TRBV5-1 and TRBJ2-3; 8 nucleotides match TRBD1. Germline CDR1 and CDR2: SGHRS and YFSETQ. J was trimmed by 4 bases and V by 2 bases; bases with no gene match: 6. The CDR3 runs 15 residues. The CDR3 nucleotides read TGCGCCAGCAGCTTCGGACAGGGAGAGGCAGATACGCAGTATTTT. As protein: CASSFGQGEADTQYF.

The gene calls are TRBV7-8 and TRBJ2-1; D tentatively fits TRBD1 or TRBD2 (5 bases each). With 1 base removed from V and 6 bases from J, the gap between germline ends came to 10 bases. Germline V gives CDR1 SGHVS, CDR2 FQNEAQ. The length of the CDR3 is 14 residues. The CDR3 spells CASSLGGPPNEQFF. CDR3 DNA sequence: TGTGCCAGCAGCTTAGGGGGACCCCCCAATGAGCAGTTCTTC.

The chain carries TRBV14 and TRBJ1-4, with 9 bases identical to TRBD1. The V and J ends lost 1 base and 8 bases, in that order; junction bases with no gene match: 5. CDR1 and CDR2 from the germline V gene are SGHDN and FVKESK. CDR3 length equals 15 residues. The CDR3, as DNA: TGTGCCAGCAGCCAAGGGGACAGGGTCGGGGAAAAACTGTTTTTT. It codes for CASSQGDRVGEKLFF.

J is TRBJ1-2 and V is TRBV21-1; the D call TRBD1 from the table was never checked on the DNA. TRBV21-1 has pseudogene status. The CDR3 spans 11 residues. The CDR3 bases are TGTGCCAGCAGCCGGGACAGGGTCGTCGCCTTC. Protein: CASSRDRVVAF.

The genes are TRBV30 and TRBJ2-2; D not certain. Per germline, CDR1 GTSNPN and CDR2 SVGIG (reference sequence). Deletions cut 2 bases from V and 2 bases from J, with 15 bases between. There are 16 residues in the CDR3. DNA for the CDR3: TGTGCCTGGAGTCTCCACGCTCAGATAAACACCGGGGAGCTGTTTTTT. Encoded protein: CAWSLHAQINTGELFF.

The V call is TRBV6-5, the J call TRBJ2-3; weak D call: TRBD2 (5 bases). There are 14 residues in the CDR3. Germline lookup yields CDR1 MNHEY and CDR2 SVGAGI. Trimming pared 6 bases from V and 6 bases from J, leaving 16 bases between. CDR3 in DNA: TGTGCCAGCAGGTTGCCTGGTGGGAGTGATACGCAGTATTTT. Translating it yields CASRLPGGSDTQYF.

The chain couples TRBV25-1 to TRBJ2-7; D is unresolved. CDR3 length: 12 amino acids. From germline, CDR1 is MGHDK and CDR2 SYGVNS. V was pared by 6 bases and J by 2 bases, with 8 bases between. The CDR3 bases are TGTGCCAGCAGGGGAAGGGCCTACGAGCAGTACTTC. Amino acids: CASRGRAYEQYF.

The chain is built from TRBV2 and TRBJ2-5; possible D gene TRBD2, 5 bases. Between the trimmed V and J ends, which lost 7 bases and 2 bases, there was a span of 14 bases. The CDR3 runs 14 residues. The V gene's germline CDR1 is SNHLY and CDR2 FYNNEI. The CDR3 coding sequence is TGTGCCAGCACCCAGAGAGGGTGGCAAGAGACCCAGTACTTC. This gives the protein CASTQRGWQETQYF.

The CDR3 nucleotides are TGTGCCAGCAGACCGACAGGGCAGGGTCAGCCCCAGCATTTT. Translation: CASRPTGQGQPQHF. The J gene is TRBJ1-5, the V gene TRBV28; 7 nucleotides line up with TRBD1. The CDR3 loop spans 14 amino acids. V lost 6 bases, J lost 6 bases, and 8 bases stayed unmatched. Per germline, CDR1 MDHEN and CDR2 SYDVKM.

A remark on this clone: The junction shows a germline mismatch at one end, possibly a read error. This chain joins TRBV7-7 and TRBJ2-1; 11 bases agree with TRBD2. This CDR3 has 15 residues. The germline gives CDR1 SSHAT, CDR2 FNYEAQ (reference sequence). CDR3 loop: CASSVGTSGYNEQFF. CDR3 coding DNA: TGTGCTAGCAGCGTTGGGACTAGCGGTTACAATGAGCAGTTCTTC. The complete variable domain, with remaining parts taken from reference TRBV7-7 and TRBJ2-1, reads GAGVSQSPRYKVTKRGQDVTLRCDPISSHATLYWYQQALGQGPEFLTYFNYEAQPDKSGLPSDRFSAERPEGSISTLTIQRTEQRDSAMYRCASSVGTSGYNEQFFGPGTRLTVL.

The gene calls are TRBV11-3 and TRBJ2-1, with 9 bases aligning to TRBD2. The CDR3 runs 14 residues. The germline gives CDR1 SGHNT, CDR2 YENEEA. V gave up 5 bases and J gave up 12 bases; unmatched junction bases: 11. Here the CDR3 reads CASSLTSGLGGQFF. CDR3 coding DNA: TGTGCCAGCAGCCTTACTAGCGGGTTAGGCGGGCAGTTCTTC.

The genes are TRBV27 and TRBJ2-3; D tentatively fits TRBD1 or TRBD2 (6 bases each). The germline gives CDR1 MNHEY, CDR2 SMNVEV (reference sequence). The CDR3 is 16 residues long. Trimming removed 6 bases from V and 4 bases from J, with 20 bases in between. In nucleotides, the CDR3 is TGTGCCAGCAGGGTGGGGGGCGTGGCTTTTGCAGATACGCAGTATTTT. This encodes CASRVGGVAFADTQYF.

The chain couples TRBV5-7 to TRBJ2-7; maybe TRBD1 (5 bases). TRBV5-7 is reported as an ORF; its role is uncertain. V lost 0 bases to trimming and J lost 3 bases, with 10 bases between them. This CDR3 has 14 residues. The CDR3 DNA follows: TGTGCCAGCAGCTTGGATAGGGGTAACTACGAGCAGTACTTC. Translated, it gives CASSLDRGNYEQYF.

The chain carries TRBV5-1 and TRBJ1-4; D possibly corresponds to TRBD1 (6 bases). Germline-derived CDR1 and CDR2 are SGHRS and YFSETQ. V was trimmed by 7 bases and J by 4 bases, leaving 11 bases between them. The CDR3 spans 13 residues. Written as DNA, the CDR3 is TGCGCCAGCCGGATACAGGGTAATGAAAAACTGTTTTTT. Translation: CASRIQGNEKLFF. Drawing the rest from reference TRBV5-1 and TRBJ1-4, the complete variable domain is KAGVTQTPRYLIKTRGQQVTLSCSPISGHRSVSWYQQTPGQGLQFLFEYFSETQRNKGNFPGRFSGRQFSNSRSEMNVSTLELGDSALYLCASRIQGNEKLFFGSGTQLSVL.

V and J are TRBV5-6 and TRBJ2-7; D gene uncertain. Germline lookup yields CDR1 SGHDT and CDR2 YYEEEE. Trimming took off 4 bases at V and 0 bases at J, with 17 bases between the two ends. There are 16 residues in the CDR3. CDR3 amino acids: CASSPLSATYSYEQYF. DNA for the CDR3: TGTGCCAGCAGCCCCCTCTCAGCCACTTACTCCTACGAGCAGTACTTC.

The V call is TRBV5-1, the J call TRBJ1-1; D call uncertain. Trimming removed 4 bases at V and 5 bases at J, with 12 bases between. CDR3 length: 13 amino acids. Germline V lookup: CDR1 SGHRS, CDR2 YFSETQ. The CDR3 DNA reads as TGCGCCAGCAGCCTCGAGCGGTGGACTGAAGCTTTCTTT. This encodes CASSLERWTEAFF. Drawing the rest from reference TRBV5-1 and TRBJ1-1, the complete variable domain is KAGVTQTPRYLIKTRGQQVTLSCSPISGHRSVSWYQQTPGQGLQFLFEYFSETQRNKGNFPGRFSGRQFSNSRSEMNVSTLELGDSALYLCASSLERWTEAFFGQGTRLTVV.

The chain carries TRBV28 and TRBJ1-5, with D hard to call. The CDR3 has 15 amino acids. The germline CDR1 and CDR2 sequences are MDHEN and SYDVKM. V lost 7 bases, J lost 6 bases, and 19 bases lay in between. The CDR3 is CASTLGVGESQPQHF. CDR3 sequence (DNA): TGTGCCAGCACCCTAGGAGTAGGCGAATCTCAGCCCCAGCATTTT.